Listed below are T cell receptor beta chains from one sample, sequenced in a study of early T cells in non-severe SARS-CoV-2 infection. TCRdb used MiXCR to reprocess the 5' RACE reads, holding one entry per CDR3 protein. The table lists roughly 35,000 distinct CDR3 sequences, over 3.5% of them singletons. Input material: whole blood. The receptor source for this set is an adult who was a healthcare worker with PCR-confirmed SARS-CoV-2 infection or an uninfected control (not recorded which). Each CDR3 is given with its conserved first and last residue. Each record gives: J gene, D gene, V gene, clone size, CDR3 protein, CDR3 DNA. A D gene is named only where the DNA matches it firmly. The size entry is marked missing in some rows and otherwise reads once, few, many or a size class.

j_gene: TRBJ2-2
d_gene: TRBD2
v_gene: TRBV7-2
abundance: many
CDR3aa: CASSSKREGRTGELFF
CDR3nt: TGTGCCAGCAGCTCGAAGCGGGAGGGCAGGACCGGGGAGCTGTTTTTT

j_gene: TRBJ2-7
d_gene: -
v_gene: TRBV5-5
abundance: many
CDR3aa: CASSGQGRHEQYF
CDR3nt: TGTGCCAGCAGCGGGCAGGGTCGCCACGAGCAGTACTTC

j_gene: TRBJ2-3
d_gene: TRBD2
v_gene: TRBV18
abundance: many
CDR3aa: CASSRQLAGTTDTQYF
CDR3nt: TGTGCCAGCTCACGCCAACTAGCGGGGACCACAGATACGCAGTATTTT

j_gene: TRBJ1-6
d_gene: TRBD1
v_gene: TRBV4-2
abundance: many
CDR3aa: CASSPDRVTSPLHF
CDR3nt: TGTGCCAGCAGCCCGGACAGGGTTACTTCACCCCTCCACTTT

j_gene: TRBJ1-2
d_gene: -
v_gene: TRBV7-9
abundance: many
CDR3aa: CASSLRGTNYGYTF
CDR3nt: TGTGCCAGCAGCTTACGCGGTACTAACTATGGCTACACCTTC

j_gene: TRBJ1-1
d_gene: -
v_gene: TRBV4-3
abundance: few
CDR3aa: CASSQDRIMNTEAFF
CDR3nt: TGCGCCAGCAGCCAAGATAGGATTATGAACACTGAAGCTTTCTTT

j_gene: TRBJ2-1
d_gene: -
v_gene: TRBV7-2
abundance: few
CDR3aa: CASSLRVQLTNEQFF
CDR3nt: TGTGCCAGCAGCCTTCGGGTCCAACTTACAAATGAGCAGTTCTTC

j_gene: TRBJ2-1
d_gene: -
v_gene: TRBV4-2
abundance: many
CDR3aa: CASSQATDREQFF
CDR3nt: TGTGCCAGCAGCCAGGCTACGGATCGTGAGCAGTTCTTC

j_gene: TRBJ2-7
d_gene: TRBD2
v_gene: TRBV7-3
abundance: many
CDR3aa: CASSATSGSYEQYF
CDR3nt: TGTGCCAGCAGCGCCACTAGCGGGAGCTACGAGCAGTACTTC

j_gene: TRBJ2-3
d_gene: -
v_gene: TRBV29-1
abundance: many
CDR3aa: CSVVGAPDGSTDTQYF
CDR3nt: TGCAGCGTTGTGGGGGCTCCGGACGGGAGCACAGATACGCAGTATTTT

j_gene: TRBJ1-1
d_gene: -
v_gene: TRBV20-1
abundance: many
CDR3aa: CSAEGWGIGTEAFF
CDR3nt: TGCAGTGCTGAAGGTTGGGGGATTGGAACTGAAGCTTTCTTT

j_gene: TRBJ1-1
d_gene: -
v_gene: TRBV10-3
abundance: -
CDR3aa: CAITRETVGTEAFF
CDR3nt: TGTGCCATCACCAGAGAGACAGTGGGGACTGAAGCTTTCTTT

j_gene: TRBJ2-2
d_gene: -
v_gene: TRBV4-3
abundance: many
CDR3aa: CASTRTANTGELFF
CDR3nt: TGCGCCAGCACCCGGACAGCCAACACCGGGGAGCTGTTTTTT

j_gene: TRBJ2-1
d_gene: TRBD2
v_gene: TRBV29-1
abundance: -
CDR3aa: CSVWTSGSNEQFF
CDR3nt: TGCAGCGTTTGGACCAGCGGGAGTAATGAGCAGTTCTTC

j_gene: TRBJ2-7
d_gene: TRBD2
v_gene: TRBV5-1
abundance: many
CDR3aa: CASSLTSGPYEQYF
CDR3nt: TGCGCCAGCAGCTTGACTAGCGGTCCCTACGAGCAGTACTTC

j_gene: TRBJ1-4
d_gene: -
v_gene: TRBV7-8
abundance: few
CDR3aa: CASSLHRDRRGEKLFF
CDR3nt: TGTGCCAGCAGCTTACATCGGGATCGCCGAGGAGAAAAACTGTTTTTT

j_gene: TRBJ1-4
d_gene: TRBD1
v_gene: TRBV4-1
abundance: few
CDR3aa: CASSGTALPPLDEKLFF
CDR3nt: TGCGCCAGCTCCGGGACAGCGTTACCCCCCCTTGATGAAAAACTGTTTTTT

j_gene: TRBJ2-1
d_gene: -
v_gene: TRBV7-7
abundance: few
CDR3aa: CASSLLSGATYNEQFF
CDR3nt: TGTGCTAGCAGCTTACTTTCGGGAGCGACCTACAATGAGCAGTTCTTC

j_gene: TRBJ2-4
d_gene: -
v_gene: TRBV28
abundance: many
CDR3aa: CASNWGAKNIQYF
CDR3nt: TGTGCCAGCAACTGGGGAGCCAAAAACATTCAGTACTTC

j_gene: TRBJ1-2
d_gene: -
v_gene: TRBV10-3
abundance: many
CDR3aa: CAISERGADGYTF
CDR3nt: TGTGCCATCAGTGAACGGGGGGCCGATGGCTACACCTTC

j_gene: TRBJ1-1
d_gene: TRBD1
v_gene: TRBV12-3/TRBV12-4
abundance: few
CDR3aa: CASSAPGTGGVSTW
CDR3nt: TGTGCCAGCAGTGCACCCGGGACAGGGGGCGTGAGTACGTGG

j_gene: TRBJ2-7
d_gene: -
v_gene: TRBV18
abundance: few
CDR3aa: CASSRDLSGEQYF
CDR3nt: TGTGCCAGCTCAAGGGACCTATCCGGCGAGCAGTACTTC

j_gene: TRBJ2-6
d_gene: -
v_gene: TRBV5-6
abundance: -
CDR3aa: CASSSAGSSGANVLTF
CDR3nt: TGTGCCAGCAGCTCGGCCGGGAGCTCTGGGGCCAACGTCCTGACTTTC

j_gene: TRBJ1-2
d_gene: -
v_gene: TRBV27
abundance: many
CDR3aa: CASSLSGQNYGYTF
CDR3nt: TGTGCCAGCAGTTTAAGTGGCCAGAACTATGGCTACACCTTC

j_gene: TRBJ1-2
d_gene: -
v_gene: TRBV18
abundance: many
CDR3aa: CASSPGTDGYGYTF
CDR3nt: TGTGCCAGCTCACCAGGGACTGACGGCTATGGCTACACCTTC

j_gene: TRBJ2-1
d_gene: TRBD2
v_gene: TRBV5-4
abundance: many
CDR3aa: CASSLRLAGNNEQFF
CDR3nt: TGTGCCAGCAGCTTGCGCCTAGCGGGAAACAATGAGCAGTTCTTC

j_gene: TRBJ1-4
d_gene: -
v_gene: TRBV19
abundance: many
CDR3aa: CASSIKDTRLFF
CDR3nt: TGTGCCAGTAGTATAAAGGACACGAGACTGTTTTTT

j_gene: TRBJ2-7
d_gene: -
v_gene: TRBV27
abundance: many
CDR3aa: CASSLEGNRLYEQYF
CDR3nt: TGTGCCAGCAGTTTGGAGGGAAACAGATTATACGAGCAGTACTTC

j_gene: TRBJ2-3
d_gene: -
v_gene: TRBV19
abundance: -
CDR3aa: CASSISGVAGDTQYF
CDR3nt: TGTGCCAGTAGTATATCGGGGGTGGCAGGAGATACGCAGTATTTT

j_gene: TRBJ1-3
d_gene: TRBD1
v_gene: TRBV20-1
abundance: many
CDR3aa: CSVLSGGMPGNTIYF
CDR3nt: TGCAGTGTCCTATCAGGGGGAATGCCTGGAAACACCATATATTTT

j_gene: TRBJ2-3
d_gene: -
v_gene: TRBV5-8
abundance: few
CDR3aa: CASSLGHNGGISTDTQYF
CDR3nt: TGTGCCAGCAGCTTGGGACACAATGGAGGGATTTCCACAGATACGCAGTATTTT

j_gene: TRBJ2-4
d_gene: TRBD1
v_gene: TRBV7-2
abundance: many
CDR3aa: CASSLAGQGIAKNIQYF
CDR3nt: TGTGCCAGCAGCTTAGCGGGACAGGGGATAGCCAAAAACATTCAGTACTTC

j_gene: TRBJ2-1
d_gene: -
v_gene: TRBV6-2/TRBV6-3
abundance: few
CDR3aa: CASTLRDYNEQFF
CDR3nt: TGTGCCAGCACACTCCGGGACTACAATGAGCAGTTCTTC

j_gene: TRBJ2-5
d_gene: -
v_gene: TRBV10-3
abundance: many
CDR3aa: CAISRDGETQYF
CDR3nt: TGTGCCATCTCTAGGGACGGGGAGACCCAGTACTTC

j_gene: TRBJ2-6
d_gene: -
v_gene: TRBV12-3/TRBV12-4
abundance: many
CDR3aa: CASSLRGLISGANVLTF
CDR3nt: TGTGCCAGCAGTTTACGGGGGCTAATTTCTGGGGCCAACGTCCTGACTTTC

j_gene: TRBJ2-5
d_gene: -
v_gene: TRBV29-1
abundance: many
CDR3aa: CSVPAGGRSAETQYF
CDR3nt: TGCAGCGTTCCAGCCGGGGGGCGCTCAGCTGAGACCCAGTACTTC

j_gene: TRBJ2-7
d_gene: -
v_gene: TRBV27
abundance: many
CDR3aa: CASSFVSSYEQYF
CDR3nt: TGTGCCAGCAGTTTCGTGAGCTCCTACGAGCAGTACTTC

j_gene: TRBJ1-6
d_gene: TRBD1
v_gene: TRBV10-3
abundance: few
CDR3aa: CAIRGIGTANSPLHF
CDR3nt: TGTGCCATCAGGGGAATCGGGACAGCCAATTCACCCCTCCACTTT

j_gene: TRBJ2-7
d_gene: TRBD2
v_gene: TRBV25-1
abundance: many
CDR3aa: CASRDYSYEQYF
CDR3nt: TGTGCCAGCCGGGACTATTCCTACGAGCAGTACTTC

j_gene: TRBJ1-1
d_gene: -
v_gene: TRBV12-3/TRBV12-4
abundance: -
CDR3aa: CASSFHYGEGNTEAFF
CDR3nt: TGTGCCAGCAGTTTCCACTACGGAGAGGGGAACACTGAAGCTTTCTTT

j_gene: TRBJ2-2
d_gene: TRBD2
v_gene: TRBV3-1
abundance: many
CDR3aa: CASSLRSGRNTGELFF
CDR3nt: TGTGCCAGCAGCCTCAGAAGCGGGAGGAACACCGGGGAGCTGTTTTTT

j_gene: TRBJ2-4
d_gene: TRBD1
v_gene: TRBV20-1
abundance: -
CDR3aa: CSATETGLAKNIQYF
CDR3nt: TGCAGTGCTACAGAGACAGGGCTAGCCAAAAACATTCAGTACTTC